Listed below are T cell receptor beta chains from one sample, sequenced in a study of blood T cell repertoires in COVID-19. The table came from immunoSEQ multiplex PCR; TCRdb's copy has only in-frame clones and leaves some out. Altogether over 80,000 clones are present, more than 70% being singletons, with the ten largest covering roughly 2.8%. The specimen sequenced was peripheral blood. The receptors originated from a woman of 80 years or more with acute or convalescent COVID-19. Both conserved end residues are part of each CDR3.

v_gene	j_gene	CDR3aa
TRBV19	TRBJ2-7	CASSKNAIRDEQYF
TRBV28	TRBJ1-5	CASSLPGSNQPQHF
TRBV24-1	TRBJ1-1	CATSDGGGTEAFF
TRBV25-1	TRBJ2-6	CASSDSGVGANVLTF
TRBV6-5	TRBJ2-7	CASSYGLGGRYEQYF
TRBV20-1	TRBJ2-7	CSVGTVYEQYF
TRBV30	TRBJ2-7	CATSTSGTYEQYF
TRBV18	TRBJ2-7	CASSPRAGTAYEQYF
TRBV7-8	TRBJ1-2	CASSLRGGTGWNYGYTF
TRBV7-3	TRBJ1-6	CASSLMADTNSPLHF
TRBV14	TRBJ1-1	CASSHRPTTTTEAFF
TRBV19	TRBJ1-6	CASTQQGSRGSPLHF
TRBV5-6	TRBJ2-1	CASSFLTSGRNNEQFF
TRBV2	TRBJ1-6	CASSPNNSPLHF
TRBV6-5	TRBJ2-2	CASRPGGTGELFF
TRBV2	TRBJ2-7	CASLGGFLYEQYF
TRBV28	TRBJ2-5	CASLGMAETQYF
TRBV5-3	TRBJ1-6	CARSARLNNSPLHF
TRBV18	TRBJ2-7	CASSPAQGPYEQYF
TRBV24-1	TRBJ2-1	CATSERGSSYNEQFF
TRBV10-3	TRBJ2-3	CAISPGSGGATDTQYF
TRBV10-2	TRBJ1-1	CASSDIGETGVPRAFF
TRBV4-1	TRBJ2-1	CASSQGASGRFPYNEQFF
TRBV6-5	TRBJ2-7	CASFPGGSRYEQYF
TRBV4-3	TRBJ1-1	CASSQVVEGRAFF
TRBV6-5	TRBJ1-2	CASSYRTGHGYTF
TRBV27	TRBJ1-5	CASSSAFRGGDQPQHF
TRBV15	TRBJ2-7	CATSRDAGYEQYF
TRBV6-5	TRBJ2-1	CASRTSGYNEQFF
TRBV10-2	TRBJ2-3	CASSERNRGRRKDTQYF
TRBV28	TRBJ2-7	CATRTPGLASSYEQYF
TRBV2	TRBJ1-2	CASTFGGLRGYTF
TRBV18	TRBJ1-5	CASSPAGGPNQPQHF
TRBV30	TRBJ2-3	CAWSRRGGTDTQYF
TRBV5-1	TRBJ2-3	CASSLLTAYTQYF
TRBV30	TRBJ2-4	CAWRDRVAKNIQYF
TRBV4-3	TRBJ2-1	CASSRGGYNEQFF
TRBV5-4	TRBJ2-2	CASSPLAGGGTGELFF
TRBV11-2	TRBJ2-1	CASSLAGTGNEQFF
TRBV5-1	TRBJ1-1	CASSTNDRYTEAFF
TRBV9	TRBJ1-4	CASSVGAANEKLFF
TRBV7-8	TRBJ1-1	CASSVAEGTEAFF
TRBV5-1	TRBJ2-2	CASSLTGKNGELFF
TRBV28	TRBJ1-1	CASSTQGTEAFF
TRBV7-3	TRBJ2-1	CASSSPSGGSARGSYNEQFF
TRBV5-1	TRBJ2-1	CASSAAGYNEQFF
TRBV3-1/TRBV3-2	TRBJ1-1	CASRVGGWHTEAFF
TRBV7-2	TRBJ1-3	CASSLNRGHTGNTIYF
TRBV4-3	TRBJ2-2	CASSQAAGTTTANTGELFF
TRBV28	TRBJ2-7	CASSLLQGTRVFYEQYF
TRBV4-1	TRBJ1-5	CASSQTPGQGKQPQHF